The 3 T cell receptor beta chains presented below share a single source sample, sequenced in a study of response to subunit inactivated influenza vaccine. Using its own MiXCR run on the RT-PCR reads, TCRdb lists one record per CDR3 protein. The sample has 750,000 to 850,000 distinct CDR3 sequences, less than 20% seen once. Material: PBMCs from blood, obtained about 5 days after vaccination. The receptors were gathered from a man aged 50 to 59 who received an inactivated influenza vaccine.

CDR3 bases: TGTGCCAGCAGCCTTAGCACAGGCGTCTCCTACGAGCAGTACTTC. It translates to CASSLSTGVSYEQYF. The rearrangement joins TRBV7-2 to TRBJ2-7, with D maybe TRBD1 (5 bases). V gave up 5 bases and J gave up 0 bases, with 14 bases separating them. The CDR3 is 15 residues long. Per the germline V gene, CDR1 is SGHTA and CDR2 is FQGNSA.

The chain couples TRBV12-3 or TRBV12-4 to TRBJ2-7, with D possibly TRBD1 on 5 matching bases. Trimming took 3 bases from V and 7 from J, leaving 13 bases between them. This CDR3 is 13 amino acids long. CDR3 DNA: TGTGCCAGCAGTTTCAGGGATTTAGGAGAGCAGTACTTC. It is translated as CASSFRDLGEQYF.

The V gene is TRBV11-3, the J gene TRBJ2-2, with 7 nucleotides matching TRBD2. Germline V gene sequence: CDR1 SGHNT, CDR2 YENEEA. J was trimmed by 4 bases and V by 5 bases; bases with no gene match: 7. The CDR3 covers 15 residues. CDR3 sequence: CASSVAGSGTGELFF. The CDR3 nucleotides read TGTGCCAGCAGCGTAGCGGGCTCGGGCACCGGGGAGCTGTTTTTT.